This TCR beta chain is drawn from a study of shared clonotypes between healthy human individuals. CD8 cells classed as naive were CD45RO-negative and positively selected for CCR7, excluding terminally differentiated effector memory CD45RA+ cells. Clones were sequenced by immunoSEQ multiplex PCR, and TCRdb holds only the in-frame ones, with some missing. Of around 2,100,000 clones detected, less than 95% appear once; the ten largest clones hold roughly 1.2%. This clone was found a few times. J was trimmed by 3 bases and V by 2 bases; bases with no gene match: 3. The germline V gene has CDR1 MGHRA and CDR2 YSYEKL. This CDR3 has 14 residues.

The sample was naive CD8+ T cells sorted from blood. This TCR derives from a man aged 18 to 29 in good health. This chain uses TRBV4-1 with TRBJ1-1, with 7 bases fitting TRBD1. As DNA, the CDR3 is TGCGCCAGCAGCCAAACCGACAGGGACACTGAAGCTTTCTTT. Amino acid sequence: CASSQTDRDTEAFF.